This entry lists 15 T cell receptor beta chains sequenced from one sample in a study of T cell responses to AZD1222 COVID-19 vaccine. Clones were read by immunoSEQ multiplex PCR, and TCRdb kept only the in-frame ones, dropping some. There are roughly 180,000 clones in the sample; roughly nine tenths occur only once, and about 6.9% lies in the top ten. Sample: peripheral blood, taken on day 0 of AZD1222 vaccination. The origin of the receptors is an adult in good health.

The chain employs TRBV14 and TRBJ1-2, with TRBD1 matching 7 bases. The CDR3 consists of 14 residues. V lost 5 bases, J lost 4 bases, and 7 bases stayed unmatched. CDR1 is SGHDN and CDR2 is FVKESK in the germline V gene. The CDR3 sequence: CASSDIWDSYGYTF. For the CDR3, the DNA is TGTGCCAGCAGCGACATATGGGACAGCTATGGCTACACCTTC. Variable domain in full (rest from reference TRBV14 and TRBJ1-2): EAGVTQFPSHSVIEKGQTVTLRCDPISGHDNLYWYRRVMGKEIKFLLHFVKESKQDESGMPNNRFLAERTGGTYSTLKVQPAELEDSGVYFCASSDIWDSYGYTFGSGTRLTVV.

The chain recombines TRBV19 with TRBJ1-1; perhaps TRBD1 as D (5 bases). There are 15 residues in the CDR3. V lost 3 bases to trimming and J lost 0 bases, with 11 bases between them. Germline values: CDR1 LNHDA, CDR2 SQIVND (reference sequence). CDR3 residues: CASSIWGSMNTEAFF. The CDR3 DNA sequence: TGTGCCAGTAGTATTTGGGGCAGCATGAACACTGAAGCTTTCTTT.

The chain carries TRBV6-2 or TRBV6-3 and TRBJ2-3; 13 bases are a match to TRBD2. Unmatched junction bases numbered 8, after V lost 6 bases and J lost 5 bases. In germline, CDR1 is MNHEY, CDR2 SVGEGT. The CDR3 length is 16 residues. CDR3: CASSPSGLAGLDTQYF. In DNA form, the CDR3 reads TGTGCCAGCAGCCCCTCGGGACTAGCGGGGCTAGATACGCAGTATTTT.

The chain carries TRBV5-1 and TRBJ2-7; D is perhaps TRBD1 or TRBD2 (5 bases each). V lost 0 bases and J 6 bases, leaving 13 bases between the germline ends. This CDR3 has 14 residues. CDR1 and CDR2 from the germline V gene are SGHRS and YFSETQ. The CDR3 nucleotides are TGCGCCAGCAGCTTGGAGTGGGGGTCTTCCGAGCAGTACTTC. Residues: CASSLEWGSSEQYF.

For the CDR3, the DNA is TGTGCCAGCAGCCAAGGACTGACAGAAAGTGGGGCTTACTATGGCTACACCTTC. Residues: CASSQGLTESGAYYGYTF. This rearrangement joins TRBV4-2 to TRBJ1-2, with a possible D match to TRBD1 (5 bases). The germline V gene encodes CDR1 LGHNA and CDR2 YNFKEQ. Trimming took 1 base from V and 3 from J, leaving 21 bases between them. CDR3 length: 18 amino acids.

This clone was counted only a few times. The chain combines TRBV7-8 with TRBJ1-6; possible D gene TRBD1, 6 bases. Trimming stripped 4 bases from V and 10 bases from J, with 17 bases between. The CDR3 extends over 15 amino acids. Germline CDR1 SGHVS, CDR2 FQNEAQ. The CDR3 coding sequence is TGTGCCAGCAGCTCAGAGGCCAGGGGAGGGTCACCCCTCCACTTT. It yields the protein CASSSEARGGSPLHF.

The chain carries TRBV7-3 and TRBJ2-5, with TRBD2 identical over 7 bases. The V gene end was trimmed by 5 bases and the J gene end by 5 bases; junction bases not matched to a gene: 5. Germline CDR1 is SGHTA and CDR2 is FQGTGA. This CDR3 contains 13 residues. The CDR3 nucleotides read TGTGCCAGCAGCACACTAGCGTGGGAGACCCAGTACTTC. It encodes CASSTLAWETQYF.

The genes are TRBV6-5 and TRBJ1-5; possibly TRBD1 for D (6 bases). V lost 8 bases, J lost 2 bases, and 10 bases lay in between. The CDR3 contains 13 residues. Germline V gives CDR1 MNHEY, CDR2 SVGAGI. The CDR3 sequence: CASATGRNQPQHF. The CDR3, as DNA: TGTGCCAGCGCGACAGGACGCAATCAGCCCCAGCATTTT.

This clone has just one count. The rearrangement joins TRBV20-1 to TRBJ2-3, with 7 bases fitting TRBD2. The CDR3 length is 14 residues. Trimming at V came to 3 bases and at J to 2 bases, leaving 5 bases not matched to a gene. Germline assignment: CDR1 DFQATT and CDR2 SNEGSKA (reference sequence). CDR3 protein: CSASPGGNTDTQYF. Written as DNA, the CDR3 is TGCAGTGCTAGTCCCGGGGGGAACACAGATACGCAGTATTTT.

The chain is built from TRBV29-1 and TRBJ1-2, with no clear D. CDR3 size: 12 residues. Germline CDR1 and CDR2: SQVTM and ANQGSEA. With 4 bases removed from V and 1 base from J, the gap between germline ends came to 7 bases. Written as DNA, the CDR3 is TGCAGCGTTGTAACACTTAACTATGGCTACACCTTC. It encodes CSVVTLNYGYTF.

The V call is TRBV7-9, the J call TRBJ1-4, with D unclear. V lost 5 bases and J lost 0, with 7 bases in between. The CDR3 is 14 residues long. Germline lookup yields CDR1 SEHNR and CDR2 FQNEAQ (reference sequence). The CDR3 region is CASSGPSTNEKLFF. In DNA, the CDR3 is TGTGCCAGCAGCGGGCCCTCAACTAATGAAAAACTGTTTTTT.

The CDR3 loop is CASSPRTGVLEQYF. The CDR3 coding sequence is TGTGCCAGCAGCCCGCGGACAGGGGTACTTGAGCAGTACTTC. V and J are TRBV7-8 and TRBJ2-7; 9 positions agree with TRBD1. The germline CDR1 and CDR2 sequences are SGHVS and FQNEAQ. Trimming at V came to 5 bases and at J to 7 bases, leaving 9 bases not matched to a gene. The CDR3 sequence is 14 residues long.

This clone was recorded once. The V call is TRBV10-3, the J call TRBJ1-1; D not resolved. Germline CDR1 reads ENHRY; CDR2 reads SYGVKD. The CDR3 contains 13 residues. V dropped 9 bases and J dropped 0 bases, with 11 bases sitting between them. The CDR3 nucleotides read TGTGCCATTTCCCCGCTAATGAACACTGAAGCTTTCTTT. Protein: CAISPLMNTEAFF.

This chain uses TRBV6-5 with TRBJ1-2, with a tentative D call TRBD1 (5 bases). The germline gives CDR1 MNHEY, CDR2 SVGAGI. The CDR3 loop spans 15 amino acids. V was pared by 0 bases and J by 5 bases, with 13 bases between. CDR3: CASSYSSGYSYGYTF. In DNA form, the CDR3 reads TGTGCCAGCAGTTACTCGTCAGGGTATTCATATGGCTACACCTTC.

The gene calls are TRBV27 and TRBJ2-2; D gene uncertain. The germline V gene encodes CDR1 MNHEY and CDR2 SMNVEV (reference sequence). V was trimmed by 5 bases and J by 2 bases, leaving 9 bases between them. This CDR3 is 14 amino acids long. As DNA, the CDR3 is TGTGCCAGCAGTAATACAGTTAACACCGGGGAGCTGTTTTTT. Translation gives CASSNTVNTGELFF.